The 20 T cell receptor beta chains listed next were all sequenced from one sample in a study of blood T cell repertoires in COVID-19. The method was immunoSEQ multiplex PCR; TCRdb's version includes in-frame clones alone and lacks a portion of them. The top ten clones hold around 30% of a sample with around 46,000 clones, roughly 88% of them seen once. Sequencing was performed on peripheral blood. The receptors originated from a woman aged 80 or over with COVID-19, enrolled during active disease.

In DNA, the CDR3 is TGTGCCAGCAGCGTATGGGGCGGGGGGATCGATGAGCAGTTCTTC. This translates into CASSVWGGGIDEQFF. The chain combines TRBV9 with TRBJ2-1, with 8 bases aligning to TRBD2. The CDR3 has 15 residues. Germline lookup yields CDR1 SGDLS and CDR2 YYNGEE. V lost 1 base, J lost 8 bases, and 8 bases stayed unmatched.

This chain joins TRBV10-2 and TRBJ1-5; D is uncertain. Between the trimmed V and J ends, which lost 7 bases and 0 bases, there was a span of 10 bases. This CDR3 is 14 amino acids long. Germline assignment: CDR1 WSHSY and CDR2 SAAADI. This CDR3 reads CASKRTDSNQPQHF. CDR3 nucleotides: TGCGCCAGCAAACGCACAGATAGCAATCAGCCCCAGCATTTT.

The rearrangement joins TRBV5-1 to TRBJ1-6, with D possibly matching TRBD1 (6 bases). Trimming took 4 bases from V and 0 from J, leaving 11 bases between them. The CDR3 contains 16 residues. From germline, CDR1 is SGHRS and CDR2 YFSETQ. The CDR3 protein is CASSPDRSSYNSPLHF. In DNA, the CDR3 is TGCGCCAGCAGCCCCGACAGGAGCTCCTATAATTCACCCCTCCACTTT.

The chain uses TRBV14 and TRBJ2-3, with D maybe TRBD2 (6 bases). This CDR3 is built from 16 residues. Looked up from germline, CDR1 is SGHDN and CDR2 is FVKESK. The ends were cut back, 0 bases at V and 2 bases at J, with 12 bases in the middle. CDR3 sequence: CASSQDYGTYTDTQYF. The DNA for the CDR3 is TGTGCCAGCAGCCAAGATTACGGGACTTACACAGATACGCAGTATTTT.

The chain has TRBV4-2 and TRBJ2-7; TRBD1 matches at 9 bases. Losses at the gene ends were 5 bases for V and 0 bases for J; bases not matched to a gene: 5. From germline, CDR1 is LGHNA and CDR2 YNFKEQ. This CDR3 contains 15 residues. CDR3 amino acids: CASSSRQGGSYEQYF. CDR3 in DNA: TGTGCCAGCAGCTCCCGACAGGGGGGCTCCTACGAGCAGTACTTC.

The chain links TRBV19 to TRBJ2-3; 10 bases line up with TRBD2. J was trimmed by 1 base and V by 3 bases; bases with no gene match: 4. Germline assignment: CDR1 LNHDA and CDR2 SQIVND (reference sequence). The CDR3 is 16 residues long. The CDR3 sequence: CASSMQRGGRTDTQYF. The CDR3, as DNA: TGTGCCAGTAGTATGCAGCGGGGGGGACGCACAGATACGCAGTATTTT.

The CDR3 sequence is CASKRDRTGELFF. The DNA for the CDR3 is TGTGCCAGCAAAAGGGACAGGACCGGGGAGCTGTTTTTT. The J gene is TRBJ2-2, the V gene TRBV2, with TRBD1 matching 8 bases. The trim removed 7 bases at V and 5 bases at J, leaving 3 bases unmatched. Looked up from germline, CDR1 is SNHLY and CDR2 is FYNNEI. The CDR3 is made up of 13 amino acids.

The chain employs TRBV6-2 or TRBV6-3 and TRBJ1-6; D perhaps matches TRBD1 (5 bases). This CDR3 has 13 residues. Trimming took off 7 bases at V and 10 bases at J, with 14 bases between the two ends. Germline V gene lookup returns CDR1 MNHEY and CDR2 SVGEGT. The CDR3 spells CASNPQGYSPLHF. The CDR3 region has the DNA TGTGCCAGCAACCCTCAGGGATACTCACCCCTCCACTTT.

The J gene is TRBJ1-1, the V gene TRBV5-8; 11 nucleotides match TRBD1. The CDR3 is made up of 15 amino acids. Trimming removed 2 bases from V and 6 bases from J; junction bases left unmatched: 6. In germline, CDR1 is SGHTS, CDR2 YDEGEE. CDR3 residues: CASSLSGTGGSEAFF. In nucleotides, the CDR3 is TGTGCCAGCAGCTTATCCGGGACAGGGGGATCTGAAGCTTTCTTT.

Concerning this clone: A read error may account for a junction end that differs from germline. This rearrangement joins TRBV12-5 to TRBJ2-7, with a possible D match to TRBD2 (5 bases). The CDR3 length is 11 residues. Germline V gene lookup returns CDR1 LGHNT and CDR2 FRNRAP. For the CDR3, the DNA is TGTGCTAGTGGTCTCGACACCCCGAGGGACTTC. It codes for CASGLDTPRDF. Drawing the rest from reference TRBV12-5 and TRBJ2-7, the complete variable domain is DARVTQTPRHKVTEMGQEVTMRCQPILGHNTVFWYRQTMMQGLELLAYFRNRAPLDDSGMPKDRFSAEMPDATLATLKIQPSEPRDSAVYFCASGLDTPRDFGPGTRLTVT.

The gene calls are TRBV6-2 or TRBV6-3 and TRBJ1-5; 11 bases are shared with TRBD1. The CDR3 length is 14 residues. Germline trimming cut 2 bases from V and 6 bases from J; bases unmatched to any gene: 0. In germline, CDR1 is MNHEY, CDR2 SVGEGT. Here the CDR3 reads CASSYGTGGQPQHF. DNA of the CDR3: TGTGCCAGCAGTTACGGGACAGGGGGTCAGCCCCAGCATTTT.

The J gene is TRBJ1-2, the V gene TRBV5-6; D is uncertain. V lost 2 bases, J lost 8 bases, and 10 bases lay in between. The CDR3 has 12 residues. Germline CDR1 SGHDT, CDR2 YYEEEE. The CDR3 bases are TGTGCCAGCAGCTTTTGGGTGGAGGGCTACACCTTC. Residues: CASSFWVEGYTF.

The chain is built from TRBV27 and TRBJ1-5; 11 bases fit TRBD1. The CDR3 contains 17 residues. The V gene's germline CDR1 is MNHEY and CDR2 SMNVEV (reference sequence). Unmatched junction bases numbered 10, after V lost 5 bases and J lost 4 bases. The DNA for the CDR3 is TGTGCCAGCAGTCCCTTAGGACAGGGGGCAAGGAATCAGCCCCAGCATTTT. It codes for CASSPLGQGARNQPQHF.

The rearrangement uses TRBV18 and TRBJ2-1; 9 positions agree with TRBD1. CDR1 KGHSH and CDR2 LQKENI come from the germline V gene. The CDR3 is 15 amino acids. After removal of 6 bases from V and 2 bases from J, the junction contained 5 bases not matched to a gene. Here the CDR3 DNA reads TGTGCCAGCTCCCCCGGGACAGGGCCCTACAATGAGCAGTTCTTC. It translates to CASSPGTGPYNEQFF.

The V and J genes are TRBV7-2 and TRBJ2-1, with TRBD2 matching 9 bases. Trimming cost V 2 bases and J 2 bases; bases outside gene matches: 4. This CDR3 region has 16 residues. Germline V gene lookup returns CDR1 SGHTA and CDR2 FQGNSA. The CDR3 sequence: CASSLLAGATYNEQFF. The CDR3 DNA is TGTGCCAGCAGCTTATTAGCGGGGGCAACCTACAATGAGCAGTTCTTC.

This chain links TRBV7-2 with TRBJ2-5, with 9 bases matching TRBD2. CDR3 size: 16 residues. V lost 5 bases and J lost 7; bases outside the gene matches: 14. The V gene's germline CDR1 is SGHTA and CDR2 FQGNSA. The CDR3 loop is CASSQQRATSGGTQYF. The CDR3 bases are TGTGCCAGCAGCCAACAACGAGCGACTAGCGGCGGGACCCAGTACTTC.

This clone was counted a few times. This chain links TRBV5-6 with TRBJ2-1; the D gene is possibly TRBD2 (6 bases). The CDR3 spans 13 residues. Deletions cut 1 base from V and 6 bases from J, with 8 bases between. Germline V CDR1 and CDR2: SGHDT, YYEEEE. CDR3 protein: CASSLTSSNEQFF. The CDR3, as DNA: TGTGCCAGCAGCTTGACTAGCTCCAATGAGCAGTTCTTC.

This rearrangement joins TRBV9 to TRBJ2-1; TRBD1 might be the D (5 bases). Trimming removed 4 bases at V and 7 bases at J, with 15 bases between. The CDR3 is 14 amino acids. Germline V lookup: CDR1 SGDLS, CDR2 YYNGEE. The CDR3 DNA is TGTGCCAGCAGCAGGGGCGTCGAGATGAATGAGCAGTTCTTC. Its translation: CASSRGVEMNEQFF.

CDR3 DNA sequence: TGTGCCAGCAGTCCCTATCAGCCCCAGCATTTT. Its protein is CASSPYQPQHF. V gene TRBV27 combines with J gene TRBJ1-5; D ambiguous. Germline lookup yields CDR1 MNHEY and CDR2 SMNVEV (reference sequence). This CDR3 comprises 11 residues. V gave up 5 bases and J gave up 5 bases, with 4 bases separating them.

V gene TRBV7-2 combines with J gene TRBJ1-2; weak D call: TRBD1 (6 bases). This CDR3 comprises 13 residues. In germline, CDR1 is SGHTA, CDR2 FQGNSA. With 5 bases removed from V and 3 bases from J, the gap between germline ends came to 10 bases. The CDR3 region has the DNA TGTGCCAGCAGCGGGGGGGCGGACTATGGCTACACCTTC. This translates into CASSGGADYGYTF.